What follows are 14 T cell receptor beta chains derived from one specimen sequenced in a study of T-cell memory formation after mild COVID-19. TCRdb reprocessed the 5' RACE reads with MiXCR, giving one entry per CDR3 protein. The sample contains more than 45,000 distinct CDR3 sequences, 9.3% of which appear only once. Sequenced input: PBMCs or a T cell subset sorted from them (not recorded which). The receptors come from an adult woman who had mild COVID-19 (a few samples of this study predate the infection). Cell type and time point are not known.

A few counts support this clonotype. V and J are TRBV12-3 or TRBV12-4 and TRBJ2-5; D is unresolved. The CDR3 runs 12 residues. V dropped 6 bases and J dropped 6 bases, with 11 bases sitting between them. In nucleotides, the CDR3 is TGTGCCAGCAGCTCCACCCATCAGACCCAGTACTTC. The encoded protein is CASSSTHQTQYF.

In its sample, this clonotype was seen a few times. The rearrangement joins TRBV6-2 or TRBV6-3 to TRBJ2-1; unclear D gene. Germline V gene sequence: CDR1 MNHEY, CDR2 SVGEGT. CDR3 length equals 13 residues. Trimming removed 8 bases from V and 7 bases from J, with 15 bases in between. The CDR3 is CASEPSPWNEQFF. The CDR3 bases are TGTGCCAGCGAACCTTCGCCTTGGAATGAGCAGTTCTTC.

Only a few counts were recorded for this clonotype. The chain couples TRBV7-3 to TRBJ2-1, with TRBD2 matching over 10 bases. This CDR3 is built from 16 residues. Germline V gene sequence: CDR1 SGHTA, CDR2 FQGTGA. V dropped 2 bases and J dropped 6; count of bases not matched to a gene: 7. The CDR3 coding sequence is TGTGCCAGCAGCTTAGGGGCTAGCGGGAGTGGCAATGAGCAGTTCTTC. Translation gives CASSLGASGSGNEQFF.

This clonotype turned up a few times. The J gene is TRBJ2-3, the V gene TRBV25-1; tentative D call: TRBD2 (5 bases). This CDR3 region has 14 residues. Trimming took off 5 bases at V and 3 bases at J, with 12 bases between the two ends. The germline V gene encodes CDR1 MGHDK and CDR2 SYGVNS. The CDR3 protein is CASSRGSITDTQYF. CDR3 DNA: TGTGCCAGCAGTCGGGGTAGTATTACAGATACGCAGTATTTT.

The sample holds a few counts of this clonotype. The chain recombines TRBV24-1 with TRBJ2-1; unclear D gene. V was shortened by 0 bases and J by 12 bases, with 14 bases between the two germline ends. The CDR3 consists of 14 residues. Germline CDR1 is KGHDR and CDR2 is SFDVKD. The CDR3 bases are TGTGCCACCAGTGATTTGGGGCGGAGCCTGGGGCAGTTCTTC. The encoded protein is CATSDLGRSLGQFF.

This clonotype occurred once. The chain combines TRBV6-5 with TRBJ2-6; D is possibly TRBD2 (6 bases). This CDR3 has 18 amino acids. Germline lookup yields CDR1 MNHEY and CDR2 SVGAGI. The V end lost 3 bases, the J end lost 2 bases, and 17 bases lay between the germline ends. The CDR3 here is CASSYVGGGMAGANVLTF. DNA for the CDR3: TGTGCCAGCAGTTATGTGGGGGGTGGTATGGCTGGGGCCAACGTCCTGACTTTC.

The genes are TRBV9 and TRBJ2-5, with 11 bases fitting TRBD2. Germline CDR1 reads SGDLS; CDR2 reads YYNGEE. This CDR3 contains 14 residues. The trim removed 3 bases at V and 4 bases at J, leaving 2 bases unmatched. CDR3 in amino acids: CASSDTSGGETQYF. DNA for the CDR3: TGTGCCAGCAGCGATACTAGCGGGGGAGAGACCCAGTACTTC.

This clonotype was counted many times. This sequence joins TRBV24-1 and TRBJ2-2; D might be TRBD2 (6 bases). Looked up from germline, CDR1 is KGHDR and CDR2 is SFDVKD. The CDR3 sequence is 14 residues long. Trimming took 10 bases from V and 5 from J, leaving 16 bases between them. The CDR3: CATRRGTGTGELFF. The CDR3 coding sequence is TGTGCCACTCGTCGGGGGACGGGGACCGGGGAGCTGTTTTTT.

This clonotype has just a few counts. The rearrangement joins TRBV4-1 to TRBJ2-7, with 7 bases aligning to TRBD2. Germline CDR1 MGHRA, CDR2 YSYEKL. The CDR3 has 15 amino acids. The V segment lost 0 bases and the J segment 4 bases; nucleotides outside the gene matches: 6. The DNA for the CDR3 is TGCGCCAGCAGCCAAGAATGGGGGGGAGGGTACGAGCAGTACTTC. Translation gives CASSQEWGGGYEQYF.

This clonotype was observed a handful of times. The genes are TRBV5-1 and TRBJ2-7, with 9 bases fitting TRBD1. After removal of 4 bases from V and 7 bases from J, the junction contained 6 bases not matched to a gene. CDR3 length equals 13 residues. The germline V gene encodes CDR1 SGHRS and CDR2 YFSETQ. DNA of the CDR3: TGCGCCAGCAGCCGGGACAGGGTTGCGGAGCAGTACTTC. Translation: CASSRDRVAEQYF.

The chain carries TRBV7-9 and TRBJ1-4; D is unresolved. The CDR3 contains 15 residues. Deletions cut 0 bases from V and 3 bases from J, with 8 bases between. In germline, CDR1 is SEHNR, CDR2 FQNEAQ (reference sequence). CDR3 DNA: TGTGCCAGCAGCTTAGCGGGGAGCCCTAATGAAAAACTGTTTTTT. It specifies CASSLAGSPNEKLFF.

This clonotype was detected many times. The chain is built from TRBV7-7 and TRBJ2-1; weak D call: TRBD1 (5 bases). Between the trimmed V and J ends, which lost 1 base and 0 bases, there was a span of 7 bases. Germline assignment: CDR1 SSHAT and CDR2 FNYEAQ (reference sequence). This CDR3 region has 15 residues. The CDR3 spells CASSLDRSSYNEQFF. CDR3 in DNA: TGTGCCAGCAGCTTAGACAGGAGCTCCTACAATGAGCAGTTCTTC. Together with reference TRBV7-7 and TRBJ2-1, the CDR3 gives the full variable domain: GAGVSQSPRYKVTKRGQDVTLRCDPISSHATLYWYQQALGQGPEFLTYFNYEAQPDKSGLPSDRFSAERPEGSISTLTIQRTEQRDSAMYRCASSLDRSSYNEQFFGPGTRLTVL.

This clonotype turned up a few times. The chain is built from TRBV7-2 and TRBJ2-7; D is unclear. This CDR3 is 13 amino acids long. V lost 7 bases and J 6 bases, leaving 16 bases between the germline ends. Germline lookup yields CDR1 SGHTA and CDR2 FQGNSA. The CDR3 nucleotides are TGTGCCAGCACCCCAAACTCTCTAAGCGAGCAGTACTTC. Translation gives CASTPNSLSEQYF.

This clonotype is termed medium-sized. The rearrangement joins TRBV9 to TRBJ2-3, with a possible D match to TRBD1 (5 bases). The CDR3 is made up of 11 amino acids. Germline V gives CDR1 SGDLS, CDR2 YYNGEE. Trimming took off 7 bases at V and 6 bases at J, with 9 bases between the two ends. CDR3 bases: TGTGCCAGCGGCAGGGCTGATACGCAGTATTTT. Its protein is CASGRADTQYF.